What follows is one TCR beta chain and its context. The CDR3 totals 15 residues. Trimming cost V 5 bases and J 0 bases, with 13 bases left between them. Germline CDR1 SGHNT, CDR2 YYREEE (reference sequence). This specimen comes from a study of CD8 T cells in ankylosing spondylitis. Via MiXCR, TCRdb re-called the 5' RACE reads, giving one row per CDR3 protein. This table has roughly 130,000 distinct CDR3 sequences, roughly an eighth appearing once. Sequencing used blood, either unsorted or a sorted T cell fraction (not recorded which). The genes are TRBV5-4 and TRBJ2-3; D is perhaps TRBD2 (5 bases). The clonotype was recovered from a female donor with ankylosing spondylitis or in good health (not recorded which). The CDR3 protein is CASSRVSGSTDTQYF. CDR3 in DNA: TGTGCCAGCAGTAGGGTTTCGGGGAGCACAGATACGCAGTATTTT.